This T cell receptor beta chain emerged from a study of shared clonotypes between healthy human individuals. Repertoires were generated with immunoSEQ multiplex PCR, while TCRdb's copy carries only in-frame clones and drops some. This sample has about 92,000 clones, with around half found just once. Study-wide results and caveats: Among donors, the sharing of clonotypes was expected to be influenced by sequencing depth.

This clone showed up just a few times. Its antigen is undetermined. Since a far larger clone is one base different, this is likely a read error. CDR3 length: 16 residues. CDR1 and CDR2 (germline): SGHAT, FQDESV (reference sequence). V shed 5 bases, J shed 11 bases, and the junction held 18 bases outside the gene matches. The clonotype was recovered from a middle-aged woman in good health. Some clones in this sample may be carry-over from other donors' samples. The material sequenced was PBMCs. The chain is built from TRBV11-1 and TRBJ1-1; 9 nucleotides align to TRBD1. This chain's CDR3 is CASSLLGQGSDPNAFF. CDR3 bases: TGTGCCAGCAGCCTACTCGGACAGGGGAGCGACCCGAATGCTTTCTTT.